The entry below gives a single TCR beta chain sequence along with its context. This specimen belongs to a study of cytomegalovirus exposure and HLA in healthy donors. V lost 4 bases and J 1 base, leaving 6 bases between the germline ends. The CDR3 loop spans 12 amino acids. CDR1 SGHDT and CDR2 YYEEEE come from the germline V gene. The study ran its PCR with 60 Vbeta and 13 Jbeta primers. Original processing notes: Unique TCR beta chains totaled about 73 million in a later count, with approximately 11 million of them shared. Clones were sequenced by immunoSEQ multiplex PCR, and TCRdb holds only the in-frame ones, with some missing. For V, J and clone size, that table is used; D and trimming come from the DNA. The top ten clones hold around 7% of a sample with around 150,000 clones, about 65% of them seen once.

This receptor was identified in a man aged 40-50 years in good health and CMV-seropositive. The material sequenced was PBMCs. V is TRBV5-6 and J is TRBJ2-7, with D uncertain. This CDR3 reads CASSVRSYEQYF. The CDR3 bases are TGTGCCAGCAGCGTGAGATCCTACGAGCAGTACTTC.